The 2 T cell receptor beta chains listed next were all sequenced from one sample in a study of T cells after yellow fever vaccination. One entry per CDR3 protein results from TCRdb running MiXCR on the 5' RACE reads. The repertoire holds hundreds of thousands of distinct CDR3 sequences, with roughly 5.2% as singletons. The sequences come from CD4+ T cells sorted from PBMCs, collected on the day of the yellow fever booster vaccination. These receptor sequences come from a man younger than 35 who received the YFV17D yellow fever vaccine.

This clonotype was found many times. The V and J genes are TRBV6-2 or TRBV6-3 and TRBJ2-3, with 8 bases that match TRBD2. Germline assignment: CDR1 MNHEY and CDR2 SVGEGT. Trimming removed 5 bases from V and 6 bases from J; junction bases left unmatched: 13. The length of the CDR3 is 16 residues. The CDR3 bases are TGTGCCAGCAGTCCCCGGACTAGCCCGGCGTTGGATACGCAGTATTTT. Translating it yields CASSPRTSPALDTQYF.

This clonotype was found a few times. The V call is TRBV6-6, the J call TRBJ1-5; no clear D. V was pared by 0 bases and J by 5 bases, with 8 bases between. Germline CDR1 reads MNHNY; CDR2 reads SVGAGI (reference sequence). The CDR3 is made up of 14 amino acids. CDR3 residues: CASSYSNGYQPQHF. The CDR3 DNA sequence: TGTGCCAGCAGTTACTCGAATGGTTATCAGCCCCAGCATTTT.